Described below is a single T cell receptor (beta chain) sequence and its context. Its antigen is currently unknown. V trimming: 6 bases; J trimming: 5 bases; junction bases outside the gene matches: 4. CDR1 is MNHNS, CDR2 SASEGT, per germline. There are 14 residues in the CDR3. The record originates from a study of cytomegalovirus exposure and HLA in healthy donors. Researchers ran the PCR with 60 Vbeta and 13 Jbeta primers. Method: immunoSEQ multiplex PCR; TCRdb's copy keeps in-frame clones and lacks some. In the table there are around 150,000 clones, approximately 68% of which are singletons. Study-wide findings and caveats: The productive fraction for most TCR beta V segments was about 87% or about 30% in an earlier analysis.

This sequence originates from a man in his forties in good health and CMV-seronegative. Sequenced input: PBMCs. The chain has TRBV6-1 and TRBJ2-5; 12 bases are shared with TRBD2. CDR3 region: CASRASGGAETQYF. CDR3 coding DNA: TGTGCCAGCAGGGCTAGCGGGGGGGCTGAGACCCAGTACTTC.